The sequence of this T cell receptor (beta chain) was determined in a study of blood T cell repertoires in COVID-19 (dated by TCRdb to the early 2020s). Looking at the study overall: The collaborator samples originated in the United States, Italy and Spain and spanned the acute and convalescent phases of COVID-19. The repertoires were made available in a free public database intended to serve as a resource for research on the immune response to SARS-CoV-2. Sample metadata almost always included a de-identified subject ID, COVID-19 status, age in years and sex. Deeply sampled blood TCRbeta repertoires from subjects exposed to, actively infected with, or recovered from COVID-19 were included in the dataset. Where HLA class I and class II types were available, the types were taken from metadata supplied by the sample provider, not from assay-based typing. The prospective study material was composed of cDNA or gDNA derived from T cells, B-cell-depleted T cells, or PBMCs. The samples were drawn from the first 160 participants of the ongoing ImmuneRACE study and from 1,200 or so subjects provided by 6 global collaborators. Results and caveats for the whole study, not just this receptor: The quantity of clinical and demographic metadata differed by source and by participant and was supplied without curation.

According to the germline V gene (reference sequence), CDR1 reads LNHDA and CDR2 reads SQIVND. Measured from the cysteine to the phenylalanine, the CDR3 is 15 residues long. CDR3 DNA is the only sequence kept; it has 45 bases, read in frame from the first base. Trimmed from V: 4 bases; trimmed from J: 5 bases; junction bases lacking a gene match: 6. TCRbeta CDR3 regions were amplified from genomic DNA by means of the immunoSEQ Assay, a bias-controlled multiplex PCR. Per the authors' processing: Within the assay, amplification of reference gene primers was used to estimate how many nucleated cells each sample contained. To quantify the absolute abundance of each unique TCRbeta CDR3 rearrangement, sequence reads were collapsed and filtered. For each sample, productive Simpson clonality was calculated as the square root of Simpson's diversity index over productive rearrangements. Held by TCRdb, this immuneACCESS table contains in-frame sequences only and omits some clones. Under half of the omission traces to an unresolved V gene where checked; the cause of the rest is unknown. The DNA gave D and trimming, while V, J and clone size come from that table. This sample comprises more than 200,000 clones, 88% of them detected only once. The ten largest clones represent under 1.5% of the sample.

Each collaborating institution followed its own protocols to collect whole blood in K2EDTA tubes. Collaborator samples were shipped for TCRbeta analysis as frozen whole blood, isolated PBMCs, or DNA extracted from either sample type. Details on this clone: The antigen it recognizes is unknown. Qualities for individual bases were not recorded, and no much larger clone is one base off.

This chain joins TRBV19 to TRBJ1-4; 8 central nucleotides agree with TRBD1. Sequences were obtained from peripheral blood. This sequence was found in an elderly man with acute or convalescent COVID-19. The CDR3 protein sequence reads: CASSTGQGGNEKLFF. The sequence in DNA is TGTGCCAGTAGTACAGGACAGGGTGGAAATGAAAAACTGTTTTTT. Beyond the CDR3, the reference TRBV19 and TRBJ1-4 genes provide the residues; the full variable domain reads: DGGITQSPKYLFRKEGQNVTLSCEQNLNHDAMYWYRQDPGQGLRLIYYSQIVNDFQKGDIAEGYSVSREKKESFPLTVTSAQKNPTAFYLCASSTGQGGNEKLFFGSGTQLSVL.